This T cell receptor (beta chain) was captured in a study of cytomegalovirus exposure and HLA in healthy donors. Use of 60 Vbeta and 13 Jbeta primers characterized the PCR. Sequencing was performed with immunoSEQ multiplex PCR; in TCRdb, only in-frame clones are kept and a portion is missing. The data contain approximately 170,000 clones, just over 75% of them seen just once; the ten biggest clones take up under 2%. V gave up 0 bases and J gave up 7 bases, with 19 bases separating them. The CDR3 is 17 amino acids. Germline V CDR1 and CDR2: LNHNV, YYDKDF (reference sequence). Study-level results: Associated with cytomegalovirus, according to the listing, were 150 to 200 TCR beta chains. In a later analysis, specific HLA alleles were associated with about 18,000 TCR beta sequences at a 0.05 false discovery rate.

The donors, nominally healthy at sampling, likely had unrecorded immune exposures. On this clone itself: What it binds is unknown.

The TCR originated in a man aged 35 to 55 in good health and CMV-seronegative. The specimen sequenced was PBMCs. This chain uses TRBV15 with TRBJ2-4; TRBD1 is a possible D gene (6 bases). In nucleotides, the CDR3 is TGTGCCACCAGCAGAGATTCCCACTCCGGGACAATGAACATTCAGTACTTC. Translated, it gives CATSRDSHSGTMNIQYF. Complete variable domain (other parts from reference TRBV15 and TRBJ2-4): DAMVIQNPRYQVTQFGKPVTLSCSQTLNHNVMYWYQQKSSQAPKLLFHYYDKDFNNEADTPDNFQSRRPNTSFCFLDIRSPGLGDTAMYLCATSRDSHSGTMNIQYFGAGTRLSVL.